The entry below describes one TCR beta chain. These data are taken from a study of T cell changes during pregnancy in multiple sclerosis. Produced via immunoSEQ multiplex PCR; TCRdb's table is partial and in-frame only. Found here are under 100,000 clones, about 95% of them singletons; the top ten hold 2.5%. The CDR3 extends over 16 amino acids. With 5 bases removed from V and 3 bases from J, the gap between germline ends came to 17 bases. Germline CDR1 reads SGDLS; CDR2 reads YYNGEE. The J gene is TRBJ2-2, the V gene TRBV9, with TRBD2 as a possible D gene (7 bases). Here the sequenced sample was peripheral blood, taken in the third trimester of pregnancy. The clonotype comes from a female donor with multiple sclerosis, enrolled in a pregnancy study. CDR3: CASSGGASRYTGELFF. CDR3 sequence (DNA): TGTGCCAGCAGTGGGGGGGCCAGCCGTTACACCGGGGAGCTGTTTTTT.